Below are 31 T cell receptor beta chains sequenced from a single sample in a study of cytomegalovirus exposure and HLA in healthy donors. Profiled with immunoSEQ multiplex PCR; TCRdb holds only in-frame clones, not every one. The sample holds 100,000 to 150,000 clones, around 85% seen once. The sample was PBMCs. These receptor sequences come from a woman in her 30s in good health and CMV-seronegative.

The chain carries TRBV11-3 and TRBJ2-1; TRBD1 might be the D (5 bases). Trimming removed 5 bases at V and 5 bases at J, with 16 bases between. The CDR3 runs 15 residues. From germline, CDR1 is SGHNT and CDR2 YENEEA. In DNA form, the CDR3 reads TGTGCCAGCAGCCGCAGGGAACCCCCAAACAATGAGCAGTTCTTC. Its protein product is CASSRREPPNNEQFF.

The V call is TRBV6-1, the J call TRBJ1-1, with D possibly TRBD1 on 5 matching bases. The V end lost 4 bases, the J end lost 2 bases, and 8 bases lay between the germline ends. The CDR3 has 13 residues. The germline gives CDR1 MNHNS, CDR2 SASEGT. This CDR3 reads CASSGQGNTEAFF. CDR3 DNA: TGTGCCAGCAGTGGGCAGGGAAACACTGAAGCTTTCTTT.

This clone was seen only once. The chain is built from TRBV18 and TRBJ1-2, with 11 bases that match TRBD1. This CDR3 has 17 amino acids. Germline loops: CDR1 KGHSH, CDR2 LQKENI. With 4 bases clipped from V and 3 bases from J, the junction kept 10 bases outside the gene matches. The CDR3 spells CASSRGGQGASDYGYTF. The CDR3 nucleotides are TGTGCCAGCTCACGGGGCGGACAGGGGGCGTCAGACTATGGCTACACCTTC. The full variable domain, in which reference TRBV18 and TRBJ1-2 provide the parts outside the CDR3, is NAGVMQNPRHLVRRRGQEARLRCSPMKGHSHVYWYRQLPEEGLKFMVYLQKENIIDESGMPKERFSAEFPKEGPSILRIQQVVRGDSAAYFCASSRGGQGASDYGYTFGSGTRLTVV.

The genes are TRBV19 and TRBJ1-2; perhaps TRBD1 as D (5 bases). In germline, CDR1 is LNHDA, CDR2 SQIVND (reference sequence). The CDR3 has 13 residues. Between the trimmed V and J ends, which lost 3 bases and 4 bases, there was a span of 9 bases. CDR3 coding DNA: TGTGCCAGTAGTATTGCCAGGGCCTATGGCTACACCTTC. Translation: CASSIARAYGYTF.

The chain recombines TRBV27 with TRBJ2-7; TRBD2 aligns across 7 bases. The CDR3 has 15 residues. The germline CDR1 and CDR2 sequences are MNHEY and SMNVEV (reference sequence). With 4 bases clipped from V and 0 bases from J, the junction kept 6 bases outside the gene matches. The CDR3 sequence: CASSSTSAGSYEQYF. Here the CDR3 DNA reads TGTGCCAGCAGTTCTACTAGCGCCGGCTCCTACGAGCAGTACTTC.

The gene calls are TRBV7-3 and TRBJ2-6, with a possible D match to TRBD2 (6 bases). Germline CDR1 SGHTA, CDR2 FQGTGA. V was clipped by 4 bases and J by 0 bases, with 10 bases between them. This CDR3 has 16 amino acids. This chain's CDR3 is CASSYRAGSGANVLTF. The DNA of the CDR3 is TGTGCCAGCAGCTACCGAGCGGGCTCTGGGGCCAACGTCCTGACTTTC.

The chain recombines TRBV15 with TRBJ1-5; TRBD1 might be the D (5 bases). The CDR3 has 16 amino acids. Germline CDR1 and CDR2: LNHNV and YYDKDF (reference sequence). Trimming stripped 3 bases from V and 2 bases from J, with 14 bases between. The CDR3 DNA reads as TGTGCCACCAGCAGCGGGGGAAGTCGGGGCAATCAGCCCCAGCATTTT. Its protein product is CATSSGGSRGNQPQHF.

The chain combines TRBV11-2 with TRBJ1-1, with D maybe TRBD1 (5 bases). The germline gives CDR1 SGHAT, CDR2 FQNNGV. V was clipped by 1 base and J by 4 bases, with 13 bases between them. The CDR3 spans 15 residues. The CDR3, as DNA: TGTGCCAGCAGCTTAGCGCCAGGGCACGGCACTGAAGCTTTCTTT. Its protein is CASSLAPGHGTEAFF.

J is TRBJ1-6 and V is TRBV27; D is perhaps TRBD1 (5 bases). CDR1 and CDR2 (germline): MNHEY, SMNVEV (reference sequence). This CDR3 region has 16 residues. V lost 3 bases to trimming and J lost 7 bases, with 16 bases between them. CDR3 nucleotides: TGTGCCAGCAGTTTGTCAGGGCGTACACTGAATTCACCCCTCCACTTT. This encodes CASSLSGRTLNSPLHF.

Notes on this clone: At one of its ends the junction is not consistent with the germline gene, which may arise from a read error. V is TRBV7-7 and J is TRBJ2-1, with D maybe TRBD2 (5 bases). Germline V gene sequence: CDR1 SSHAT, CDR2 FNYEAQ (reference sequence). The CDR3 is 13 residues long. CDR3 DNA sequence: TGTGCTAGCAGTCAGACTACCTACAATGAGCAGTTCTTC. Encoded protein: CASSQTTYNEQFF.

Many counts were recorded for this clone. The rearrangement joins TRBV18 to TRBJ2-2, with D perhaps TRBD2 (7 bases). CDR1 and CDR2 (germline): KGHSH, LQKENI. The CDR3 sequence is 17 residues long. Trimming took 1 base from V and 0 from J, leaving 12 bases between them. The CDR3 DNA reads TGTGCCAGCTCACCACAGGCGGGGGCCGCGAACACCGGGGAGCTGTTTTTT. Protein sequence: CASSPQAGAANTGELFF.

CDR3 sequence: CASSVGSAGYNSPLHF. For the CDR3, the DNA is TGTGCCAGCAGCGTAGGTTCCGCGGGATATAATTCACCCCTCCACTTT. The gene calls are TRBV9 and TRBJ1-6; D uncertain. V lost 0 bases and J lost 4, with 11 bases in between. This CDR3 contains 16 residues. CDR1 is SGDLS and CDR2 is YYNGEE in the germline V gene.

The V gene is TRBV7-4, the J gene TRBJ2-1, with 9 positions matching TRBD2. This CDR3 spans 17 amino acids. CDR1 is SGHVT, CDR2 SQSDAQ, per germline. V shed 5 bases and J 7 bases; nucleotides not matched to a gene: 15. Here the CDR3 reads CASSPPSRRGGGNEQFF. The DNA of the CDR3 is TGTGCCAGCAGCCCCCCCTCGCGGCGGGGGGGCGGGAATGAGCAGTTCTTC.

The rearrangement uses TRBV18 and TRBJ2-7; D remains unclear. Germline loops: CDR1 KGHSH, CDR2 LQKENI. The CDR3 loop spans 11 amino acids. V was shortened by 3 bases and J by 6 bases, with 6 bases between the two germline ends. The CDR3 region is CASSPRREQYF. The CDR3 DNA is TGTGCCAGCTCACCGAGGCGCGAGCAGTACTTC.

J is TRBJ1-4 and V is TRBV4-1; no definite D call. Germline V gene data show CDR1 as MGHRA and CDR2 as YSYEKL. This CDR3 spans 13 amino acids. Trimming took 1 base from V and 8 from J, leaving 8 bases between them. The CDR3: CASSQVIVEKLFF. CDR3 sequence (DNA): TGCGCCAGCAGCCAAGTAATAGTCGAAAAACTGTTTTTT.

The chain joins TRBV6-1 to TRBJ1-5; the match to TRBD1 covers 9 bases. After removal of 6 bases from V and 4 bases from J, the junction contained 7 bases not matched to a gene. This CDR3 is built from 15 residues. Germline CDR1 is MNHNS and CDR2 is SASEGT. CDR3 sequence: CASSLGTGSNQPQHF. The CDR3 DNA is TGTGCCAGCAGCCTCGGGACAGGGAGTAATCAGCCCCAGCATTTT.

The CDR3 DNA follows: TGTGCCAGCAGGTCCAGCGGGGGGCTCGGAGAGACCCAGTACTTC. This sequence encodes CASRSSGGLGETQYF. This chain joins TRBV7-2 and TRBJ2-5, with 9 bases fitting TRBD2. The ends lost 6 bases at V and 4 bases at J; junction bases unmatched: 9. This CDR3 is 15 amino acids long. Germline CDR1 is SGHTA and CDR2 is FQGNSA.

This clone appeared a single time. The chain uses TRBV9 and TRBJ1-4; 7 nucleotides match TRBD1. Trimming removed 4 bases from V and 3 bases from J; junction bases left unmatched: 9. This CDR3 comprises 16 residues. CDR1 and CDR2 from the germline V gene are SGDLS and YYNGEE. The CDR3 spells CASSPEGGQSNEKLFF. CDR3 nucleotides: TGTGCCAGCAGCCCGGAAGGGGGCCAGTCTAATGAAAAACTGTTTTTT.

The chain employs TRBV18 and TRBJ1-1; maybe TRBD1 (5 bases). The CDR3 has 13 amino acids. CDR1 KGHSH and CDR2 LQKENI come from the germline V gene. With 1 base removed from V and 3 bases from J, the gap between germline ends came to 6 bases. CDR3 residues: CASSPRGDTEAFF. CDR3 bases: TGTGCCAGCTCACCACGGGGGGACACTGAAGCTTTCTTT.

This rearrangement joins TRBV19 to TRBJ2-5, with TRBD2 identical over 14 bases. Losses at the gene ends were 5 bases for V and 2 bases for J; bases not matched to a gene: 4. Germline V gene sequence: CDR1 LNHDA, CDR2 SQIVND (reference sequence). This CDR3 comprises 16 residues. This CDR3 reads CASSGGLAGGQETQYF. For the CDR3, the DNA is TGTGCCAGTAGTGGCGGACTAGCGGGGGGACAAGAGACCCAGTACTTC.

The chain has TRBV7-9 and TRBJ1-6; perhaps TRBD1 as D (6 bases). The V end lost 5 bases, the J end lost 6 bases, and 17 bases lay between the germline ends. This CDR3 has 16 residues. In germline, CDR1 is SEHNR, CDR2 FQNEAQ (reference sequence). The DNA of the CDR3 is TGTGCCAGCAGCCCGAAAGGACAGTTGGCTAATTCACCCCTCCACTTT. Amino acids: CASSPKGQLANSPLHF.

This chain connects TRBV9 to TRBJ1-4; no clear D. V lost 4 bases and J 4 bases, leaving 11 bases between the germline ends. Germline CDR1 reads SGDLS; CDR2 reads YYNGEE. The CDR3 covers 14 residues. Here the CDR3 reads CASSLSGYNEKLFF. The CDR3 DNA sequence: TGTGCCAGCAGCCTCTCCGGGTATAATGAAAAACTGTTTTTT. The whole variable domain, filled in from reference TRBV9 and TRBJ1-4, reads DSGVTQTPKHLITATGQRVTLRCSPRSGDLSVYWYQQSLDQGLQFLIQYYNGEERAKGNILERFSAQQFPDLHSELNLSSLELGDSALYFCASSLSGYNEKLFFGSGTQLSVL.

This chain joins TRBV2 and TRBJ2-7, with 10 nucleotides matching TRBD2. The CDR3 has 15 amino acids. Germline V gives CDR1 SNHLY, CDR2 FYNNEI. The V segment lost 3 bases and the J segment 2 bases; nucleotides outside the gene matches: 4. This chain's CDR3 is CASSDIAGGTYEQYF. The CDR3 bases are TGTGCCAGCAGTGATATAGCGGGGGGAACCTACGAGCAGTACTTC.

This chain joins TRBV5-4 and TRBJ2-1; maybe TRBD1 (6 bases). Germline V CDR1 and CDR2: SGHNT, YYREEE (reference sequence). The CDR3 is 15 amino acids. Trimming pared 3 bases from V and 4 bases from J, leaving 14 bases between. Written as DNA, the CDR3 is TGTGCCAGCAGCTGGACAGACGAATTTTACAATGAGCAGTTCTTC. Protein product: CASSWTDEFYNEQFF. The variable domain in full, with the rest retrieved from reference TRBV5-4 and TRBJ2-1, is ETGVTQSPTHLIKTRGQQVTLRCSSQSGHNTVSWYQQALGQGPQFIFQYYREEENGRGNFPPRFSGLQFPNYSSELNVNALELDDSALYLCASSWTDEFYNEQFFGPGTRLTVL.

The chain is built from TRBV5-4 and TRBJ2-5, with 9 bases lining up with TRBD2. Germline V gene lookup returns CDR1 SGHNT and CDR2 YYREEE (reference sequence). The CDR3 is made up of 15 amino acids. With V trimmed by 0 bases and J by 7 bases, 7 bases remained unmatched. CDR3 region: CASSLDGGREGTQYF. The CDR3 region has the DNA TGTGCCAGCAGCTTGGATGGTGGGCGGGAGGGGACCCAGTACTTC.

The chain recombines TRBV19 with TRBJ1-2; TRBD1 agrees at 9 bases. This CDR3 comprises 14 residues. The V and J ends lost 6 bases and 6 bases, in that order; junction bases with no gene match: 8. The V gene's germline CDR1 is LNHDA and CDR2 SQIVND (reference sequence). The DNA for the CDR3 is TGTGCCAGTAGGCGGACAGGGGACGCGGATGGCTACACCTTC. It yields the protein CASRRTGDADGYTF. The full variable domain, completed using reference TRBV19 and TRBJ1-2, is DGGITQSPKYLFRKEGQNVTLSCEQNLNHDAMYWYRQDPGQGLRLIYYSQIVNDFQKGDIAEGYSVSREKKESFPLTVTSAQKNPTAFYLCASRRTGDADGYTFGSGTRLTVV.

The chain employs TRBV6-5 and TRBJ2-2; the D gene is possibly TRBD2 (5 bases). V was cut by 6 bases and J by 7 bases, with 15 bases left in between. CDR3 length: 14 residues. The germline CDR1 and CDR2 sequences are MNHEY and SVGAGI. CDR3 in DNA: TGTGCCAGCAGCTCTGGGATTCGGGGCGGGGAGCTGTTTTTT. Translating it yields CASSSGIRGGELFF.

The genes are TRBV15 and TRBJ1-5; D is ambiguous. The CDR3 covers 17 residues. V lost 5 bases and J lost 1, with 18 bases in between. CDR1 is LNHNV, CDR2 YYDKDF, per germline (reference sequence). The CDR3 nucleotides read TGTGCCACCAGCGTAAGACACATCCAATGGAGCAATCAGCCCCAGCATTTT. Protein product: CATSVRHIQWSNQPQHF.

This chain uses TRBV4-1 with TRBJ2-7; perhaps TRBD1 as D (5 bases). V was shortened by 1 base and J by 0 bases, with 7 bases between the two germline ends. Germline-derived CDR1 and CDR2 are MGHRA and YSYEKL. The CDR3 is made up of 14 amino acids. The CDR3 DNA is TGCGCCAGCAGCCAAGTGCAGGGCTCCTACGAGCAGTACTTC. Its translation is CASSQVQGSYEQYF.

The gene calls are TRBV27 and TRBJ2-5; 7 nucleotides agree with TRBD2. CDR3 length equals 13 residues. Trimming cost V 5 bases and J 4 bases; bases outside gene matches: 4. CDR1 is MNHEY, CDR2 SMNVEV, per germline (reference sequence). The CDR3: CASSQSGGETQYF. CDR3 nucleotide sequence: TGTGCCAGCAGTCAGTCGGGGGGAGAGACCCAGTACTTC.

This clone was observed once. V and J are TRBV11-2 and TRBJ2-7, with TRBD1 as a possible D gene (7 bases). The germline gives CDR1 SGHAT, CDR2 FQNNGV. Trimming took off 0 bases at V and 3 bases at J, with 15 bases between the two ends. CDR3 length equals 16 residues. CDR3: CASSLDPSAGGYEQYF. The CDR3 region has the DNA TGTGCCAGCAGCTTAGATCCTAGCGCAGGGGGCTACGAGCAGTACTTC. Looking up the rest from reference TRBV11-2 and TRBJ2-7 gives the full variable domain: EAGVAQSPRYKIIEKRQSVAFWCNPISGHATLYWYQQILGQGPKLLIQFQNNGVVDDSQLPKDRFSAERLKGVDSTLKIQPAKLEDSAVYLCASSLDPSAGGYEQYFGPGTRLTVT.